Shown below are 27 T cell receptor beta chains from a single sample sequenced in a study of shared clonotypes between healthy human individuals. Produced via immunoSEQ multiplex PCR; TCRdb's table is partial and in-frame only. The table has 640,000 or so clones, approximately 79% seen once. Sequenced material: memory CD4+ T cells sorted from blood. The subset was: CD45RA-negative fraction. The receptors derive from a woman in her thirties in good health.

The rearrangement links TRBV27 to TRBJ1-1, with 12 positions matching TRBD1. The length of the CDR3 is 18 residues. Germline CDR1 MNHEY, CDR2 SMNVEV (reference sequence). V was pared by 3 bases and J by 3 bases, with 11 bases of the junction left unmatched. DNA for the CDR3: TGTGCCAGCAGTTTGGGGTCCGGGACAGGGGGCTCGGACACTGAAGCTTTCTTT. Residues: CASSLGSGTGGSDTEAFF.

This clone was counted many times. This chain links TRBV7-8 with TRBJ2-3; D possibly corresponds to TRBD1 (6 bases). Trimming took off 3 bases at V and 8 bases at J, with 12 bases between the two ends. CDR3 length: 13 amino acids. Germline V CDR1 and CDR2: SGHVS, FQNEAQ. The CDR3 loop reads CASSFTGISTQYF. CDR3 DNA sequence: TGTGCCAGCAGCTTTACAGGGATCTCTACGCAGTATTTT.

Of note for this clone: Other nucleotide sequences from this sample produce the same CDR3. J is TRBJ1-4 and V is TRBV15; a weak D match, TRBD1 (5 bases). The V and J ends lost 0 bases and 7 bases respectively, with 9 bases between them. The germline gives CDR1 LNHNV, CDR2 YYDKDF (reference sequence). This CDR3 is built from 14 residues. The CDR3 bases are TGTGCCACCAGCAGAGATCGCGGGGCTGAAAAACTGTTTTTT. Protein product: CATSRDRGAEKLFF. Together with reference TRBV15 and TRBJ1-4, the CDR3 gives the full variable domain: DAMVIQNPRYQVTQFGKPVTLSCSQTLNHNVMYWYQQKSSQAPKLLFHYYDKDFNNEADTPDNFQSRRPNTSFCFLDIRSPGLGDTAMYLCATSRDRGAEKLFFGSGTQLSVL.

Of note for this clone: Other DNA sequences in the sample encode the same CDR3. The chain has TRBV9 and TRBJ2-3, with D unclear. Germline CDR1 and CDR2: SGDLS and YYNGEE. V lost 0 bases and J 5 bases, leaving 7 bases between the germline ends. There are 13 residues in the CDR3. The CDR3 here is CASSVGLGDTQYF. The CDR3 DNA reads TGTGCCAGCAGCGTAGGGCTTGGAGATACGCAGTATTTT.

The V call is TRBV10-2, the J call TRBJ1-1, with 8 bases fitting TRBD1. Germline loops: CDR1 WSHSY, CDR2 SAAADI. The length of the CDR3 is 15 residues. J gave up 10 bases and V 3 bases, and 13 bases lay outside the gene matches. CDR3 in amino acids: CASSDGTGFLRRAFF. The CDR3 bases are TGCGCCAGCAGTGACGGGACAGGCTTCCTAAGGAGAGCTTTCTTT.

The V and J genes are TRBV7-2 and TRBJ2-7; TRBD2 matches at 7 bases. From germline, CDR1 is SGHTA and CDR2 FQGNSA. The CDR3 consists of 15 residues. The trim removed 1 base at V and 4 bases at J, leaving 7 bases unmatched. The CDR3 spells CASSLVAGAEYEQYF. CDR3 sequence (DNA): TGTGCCAGCAGCTTAGTGGCGGGAGCGGAATACGAGCAGTACTTC.

The J gene is TRBJ2-2, the V gene TRBV14; D tentatively reads TRBD1 or TRBD2 (5 bases each). This CDR3 spans 14 amino acids. V was cut by 6 bases and J by 1 base, with 9 bases left in between. Germline V CDR1 and CDR2: SGHDN, FVKESK. CDR3 sequence: CASRIGGNTGELFF. CDR3 coding DNA: TGTGCCAGCAGGATTGGGGGGAACACCGGGGAGCTGTTTTTT.

J is TRBJ1-2 and V is TRBV6-1; D is possibly TRBD1 (5 bases). Germline CDR1 and CDR2: MNHNS and SASEGT. The CDR3 contains 13 residues. V dropped 6 bases and J dropped 4 bases, with 12 bases sitting between them. The CDR3 region has the DNA TGTGCCAGCAGCCGGGACCAACCCTATGGCTACACCTTC. Protein: CASSRDQPYGYTF.

CDR3 amino acids: CASRGTLAGGEQYF. The CDR3 DNA is TGTGCCAGCAGGGGGACCCTAGCGGGAGGCGAGCAGTACTTC. The chain employs TRBV5-4 and TRBJ2-7; 11 bases agree with TRBD2. The CDR3 runs to 14 residues. Germline-derived CDR1 and CDR2 are SGHNT and YYREEE (reference sequence). J gave up 6 bases and V 5 bases, and 7 bases lay outside the gene matches.

CDR3 nucleotide sequence: TGTGCCAGTAGAAAGGGGACGGCAGGGACTTCCACTGAAGCTTTCTTT. Translating it yields CASRKGTAGTSTEAFF. The rearrangement links TRBV19 to TRBJ1-1; D may be TRBD1 (5 bases). Trimming pared 6 bases from V and 4 bases from J, leaving 21 bases between. CDR3 length: 16 amino acids. Germline lookup yields CDR1 LNHDA and CDR2 SQIVND (reference sequence).

This clone was picked up a small number of times. This CDR3 is also generated by other DNA sequences in the sample. The chain links TRBV5-1 to TRBJ2-1, with TRBD2 matching over 10 bases. Germline trimming cut 4 bases from V and 4 bases from J; bases unmatched to any gene: 2. The CDR3 is made up of 14 amino acids. CDR1 and CDR2 from the germline V gene are SGHRS and YFSETQ. The CDR3 region is CASSLAGEYNEQFF. The CDR3 DNA follows: TGCGCCAGCAGCCTAGCGGGGGAATACAATGAGCAGTTCTTC.

V usage is TRBV16 and J usage is TRBJ2-3; 9 nucleotides line up with TRBD2. Trimming at V came to 4 bases and at J to 0 bases, leaving 5 bases not matched to a gene. CDR1 is KGHSY, CDR2 FQNENV, per germline. This CDR3 region has 16 residues. The CDR3 DNA reads as TGTGCCAGCAGCCGATCTCTAGCGGGAAGCACAGATACGCAGTATTTT. It encodes CASSRSLAGSTDTQYF.

This chain uses TRBV28 with TRBJ2-5; the D gene is possibly TRBD2 (6 bases). The CDR3 runs to 15 residues. V lost 5 bases and J lost 1, with 14 bases in between. In germline, CDR1 is MDHEN, CDR2 SYDVKM. The CDR3 reads CASSAAGRLQETQYF. The CDR3 coding sequence is TGTGCCAGCAGTGCTGCGGGACGGCTCCAAGAGACCCAGTACTTC.

This chain uses TRBV5-6 with TRBJ2-3; D is unclear. CDR3 size: 15 residues. The germline V gene encodes CDR1 SGHDT and CDR2 YYEEEE. V was cut by 1 base and J by 1 base, with 10 bases left in between. The CDR3: CASSLRLMGTDTQYF. The CDR3 DNA reads as TGTGCCAGCAGCTTGCGACTCATGGGCACAGATACGCAGTATTTT.

V usage is TRBV20-1 and J usage is TRBJ2-3; D remains unclear. Germline values: CDR1 DFQATT, CDR2 SNEGSKA (reference sequence). The CDR3 loop spans 11 amino acids. V gave up 7 bases and J gave up 5 bases, with 10 bases separating them. The CDR3, as DNA: TGCAGTGGTAAGCACGGAGATACGCAGTATTTT. This codes for CSGKHGDTQYF.

The genes are TRBV5-1 and TRBJ2-1; TRBD2 agrees at 12 bases. CDR3 length equals 17 residues. Germline trimming cut 1 base from V and 2 bases from J; bases unmatched to any gene: 4. Germline CDR1 reads SGHRS; CDR2 reads YFSETQ. The CDR3 sequence is CASSLILAGGPYNEQFF. CDR3 DNA sequence: TGCGCCAGCAGCTTGATTCTAGCGGGAGGGCCCTACAATGAGCAGTTCTTC.

V usage is TRBV4-1 and J usage is TRBJ2-5; the D gene is possibly TRBD2 (5 bases). The CDR3 is 15 residues long. Between the trimmed V and J ends, which lost 2 bases and 4 bases, there was a span of 14 bases. Per the germline V gene, CDR1 is MGHRA and CDR2 is YSYEKL. The CDR3 DNA sequence: TGCGCCAGCAGCCAACTCGGCGGGCGGACAGAGACCCAGTACTTC. Encoded protein: CASSQLGGRTETQYF.

The J gene is TRBJ2-7, the V gene TRBV6-5; 7 nucleotides align to TRBD1. The V segment lost 0 bases and the J segment 3 bases; nucleotides outside the gene matches: 2. This CDR3 region has 14 residues. The germline gives CDR1 MNHEY, CDR2 SVGAGI. The CDR3 loop is CASSYSRGRYEQYF. The CDR3 DNA is TGTGCCAGCAGTTACTCAAGGGGGCGCTACGAGCAGTACTTC.

This chain uses TRBV5-1 with TRBJ1-2, with unresolved D. Trimming cost V 0 bases and J 12 bases, with 15 bases left between them. Per the germline V gene, CDR1 is SGHRS and CDR2 is YFSETQ. The CDR3 spans 13 residues. CDR3 DNA: TGCGCCAGCAGCTTGGAAAGGACGGCCCTACACACCTTC. Protein product: CASSLERTALHTF.

The table lists this clone with a count of one. The chain links TRBV18 to TRBJ2-7, with TRBD1 matching 7 bases. Germline CDR1 is KGHSH and CDR2 is LQKENI. The CDR3 sequence is 16 residues long. V shed 3 bases, J shed 2 bases, and the junction held 10 bases outside the gene matches. CDR3 in DNA: TGTGCCAGCTCACCCCGCGCCGGGACAGACCCCTACGAGCAGTACTTC. This codes for CASSPRAGTDPYEQYF.

This chain joins TRBV5-1 and TRBJ2-3; D is unclear. The V end lost 0 bases, the J end lost 3 bases, and 8 bases lay between the germline ends. This CDR3 is built from 14 residues. CDR1 is SGHRS and CDR2 is YFSETQ in the germline V gene. CDR3 amino acids: CASSLGMETDTQYF. CDR3 DNA: TGCGCCAGCAGCTTGGGTATGGAAACAGATACGCAGTATTTT.

This clone was recorded at least ten times. The chain recombines TRBV5-1 with TRBJ2-6; D is uncertain. Trimming took 1 base from V and 0 from J, leaving 8 bases between them. The germline gives CDR1 SGHRS, CDR2 YFSETQ. The CDR3 extends over 16 amino acids. Here the CDR3 DNA reads TGCGCCAGCAGCTTGCCAGGATCCTCTGGGGCCAACGTCCTGACTTTC. As protein: CASSLPGSSGANVLTF. Full variable domain (remainder filled in from reference TRBV5-1 and TRBJ2-6): KAGVTQTPRYLIKTRGQQVTLSCSPISGHRSVSWYQQTPGQGLQFLFEYFSETQRNKGNFPGRFSGRQFSNSRSEMNVSTLELGDSALYLCASSLPGSSGANVLTFGAGSRLTVL.

The rearrangement uses TRBV27 and TRBJ2-3; D ambiguous. The CDR3 length is 15 residues. In germline, CDR1 is MNHEY, CDR2 SMNVEV (reference sequence). V lost 0 bases, J lost 5 bases, and 12 bases lay in between. In DNA form, the CDR3 reads TGTGCCAGCAGTTTATCCCCTGCGCCTGAAGATACGCAGTATTTT. Its translation is CASSLSPAPEDTQYF.

Regarding this clone: The DNA is omitted, as the CDR3 cannot be located on it reliably, and the CDR3 follows TCRdb's listing. J is TRBJ2-6 and V is TRBV30. A total of 16 residues make up the CDR3, ends included. Germline-derived CDR1 and CDR2 are GTSNPN and SVGIG (reference sequence). The CDR3 loop reads CACTSGLSSGANVLTF.

The V call is TRBV7-2, the J call TRBJ2-3; D unclear. V lost 5 bases to trimming and J lost 3 bases, with 9 bases between them. CDR3 length: 13 residues. Germline V gene data show CDR1 as SGHTA and CDR2 as FQGNSA. DNA of the CDR3: TGTGCCAGCAGCCGAACCCAAACAGATACGCAGTATTTT. Its protein product is CASSRTQTDTQYF.

This clone was detected only a few times. Distinct nucleotide sequences in the sample also encode this CDR3. This chain links TRBV5-1 with TRBJ2-3; no clear D gene. Trimming pared 0 bases from V and 3 bases from J, leaving 8 bases between. Germline V gene data show CDR1 as SGHRS and CDR2 as YFSETQ. The CDR3 covers 14 residues. Here the CDR3 DNA reads TGCGCCAGCAGCTTGGGTCGTAATACAGATACGCAGTATTTT. Its translation: CASSLGRNTDTQYF. The variable domain in full, with the rest retrieved from reference TRBV5-1 and TRBJ2-3, is KAGVTQTPRYLIKTRGQQVTLSCSPISGHRSVSWYQQTPGQGLQFLFEYFSETQRNKGNFPGRFSGRQFSNSRSEMNVSTLELGDSALYLCASSLGRNTDTQYFGPGTRLTVL.

This chain joins TRBV4-2 and TRBJ2-3; no clear D. V was clipped by 0 bases and J by 6 bases, with 10 bases between them. Germline V CDR1 and CDR2: LGHNA, YNFKEQ. This CDR3 region has 14 residues. CDR3 coding DNA: TGTGCCAGCAGCCAAGAGTTTACTTTGGATACGCAGTATTTT. Amino acid sequence: CASSQEFTLDTQYF.